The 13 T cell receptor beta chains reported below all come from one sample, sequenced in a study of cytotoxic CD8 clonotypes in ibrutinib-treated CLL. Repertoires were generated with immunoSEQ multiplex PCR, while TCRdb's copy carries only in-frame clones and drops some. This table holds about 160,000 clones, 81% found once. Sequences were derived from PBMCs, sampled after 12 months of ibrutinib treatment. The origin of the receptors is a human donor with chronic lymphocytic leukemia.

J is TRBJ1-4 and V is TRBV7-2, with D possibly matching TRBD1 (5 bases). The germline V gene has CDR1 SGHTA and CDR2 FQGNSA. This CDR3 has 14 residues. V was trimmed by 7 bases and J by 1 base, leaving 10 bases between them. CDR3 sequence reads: CASKQGLTNEKLFF. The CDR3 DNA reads TGTGCCAGCAAGCAGGGTTTAACTAATGAAAAACTGTTTTTT.

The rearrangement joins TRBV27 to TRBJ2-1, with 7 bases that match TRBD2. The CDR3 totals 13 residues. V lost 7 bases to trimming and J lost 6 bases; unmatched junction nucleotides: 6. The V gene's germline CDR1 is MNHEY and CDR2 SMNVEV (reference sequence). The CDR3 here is CASTGGTGNEQFF. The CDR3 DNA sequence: TGTGCCAGCACCGGGGGGACGGGCAATGAGCAGTTCTTC.

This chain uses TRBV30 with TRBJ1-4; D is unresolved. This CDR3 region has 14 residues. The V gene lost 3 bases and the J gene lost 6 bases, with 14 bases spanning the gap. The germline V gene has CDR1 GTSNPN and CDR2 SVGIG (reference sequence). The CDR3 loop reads CAWSSTLEYEKLFF. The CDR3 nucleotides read TGTGCCTGGAGCTCGACCTTGGAGTATGAAAAACTGTTTTTT.

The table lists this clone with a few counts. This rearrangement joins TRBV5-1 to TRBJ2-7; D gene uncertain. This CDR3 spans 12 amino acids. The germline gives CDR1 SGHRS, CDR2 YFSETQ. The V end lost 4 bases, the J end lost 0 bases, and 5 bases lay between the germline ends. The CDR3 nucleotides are TGCGCCAGCAGCCAGAGCTCCTACGAGCAGTACTTC. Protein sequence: CASSQSSYEQYF.

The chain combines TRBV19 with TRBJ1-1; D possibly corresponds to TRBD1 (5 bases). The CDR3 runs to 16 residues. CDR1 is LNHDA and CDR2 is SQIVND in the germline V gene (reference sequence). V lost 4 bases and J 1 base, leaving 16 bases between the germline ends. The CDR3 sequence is CASSTLFGGSNTEAFF. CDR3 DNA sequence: TGTGCCAGTAGTACCCTATTCGGGGGGTCGAACACTGAAGCTTTCTTT.

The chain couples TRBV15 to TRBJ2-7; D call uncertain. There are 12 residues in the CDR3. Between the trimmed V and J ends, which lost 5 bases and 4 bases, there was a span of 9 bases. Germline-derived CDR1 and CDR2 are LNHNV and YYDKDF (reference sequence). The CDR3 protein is CATSSDGYEQYF. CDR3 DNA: TGTGCCACCAGCTCGGACGGATACGAGCAGTACTTC.

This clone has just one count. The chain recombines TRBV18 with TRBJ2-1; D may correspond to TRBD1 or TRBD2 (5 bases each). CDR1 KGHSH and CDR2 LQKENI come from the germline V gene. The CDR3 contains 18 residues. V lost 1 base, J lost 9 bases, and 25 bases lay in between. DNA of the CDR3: TGTGCCAGCTCACCACAAACCTCCGCCGGGGCCCTAAGCGGTGAGCAGTTCTTC. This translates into CASSPQTSAGALSGEQFF.

In nucleotides, the CDR3 is TGTGTCACGGGCGACAGGGGGTTCCATGAGCAGTTCTTC. Translated, it gives CVTGDRGFHEQFF. The chain is built from TRBV27 and TRBJ2-1; 9 nucleotides line up with TRBD1. The germline CDR1 and CDR2 sequences are MNHEY and SMNVEV (reference sequence). The CDR3 contains 13 residues.

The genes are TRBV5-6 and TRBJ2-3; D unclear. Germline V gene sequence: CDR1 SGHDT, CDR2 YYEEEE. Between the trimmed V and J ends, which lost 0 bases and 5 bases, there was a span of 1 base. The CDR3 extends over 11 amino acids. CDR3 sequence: CASSLGDTQYF. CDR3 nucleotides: TGTGCCAGCAGCTTGGGAGATACGCAGTATTTT. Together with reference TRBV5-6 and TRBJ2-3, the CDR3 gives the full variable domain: DAGVTQSPTHLIKTRGQQVTLRCSPKSGHDTVSWYQQALGQGPQFIFQYYEEEERQRGNFPDRFSGHQFPNYSSELNVNALLLGDSALYLCASSLGDTQYFGPGTRLTVL.

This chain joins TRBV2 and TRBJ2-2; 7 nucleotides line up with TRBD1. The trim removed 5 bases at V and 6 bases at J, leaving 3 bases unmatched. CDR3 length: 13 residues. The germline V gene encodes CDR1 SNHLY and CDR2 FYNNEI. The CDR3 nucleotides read TGTGCCAGCAGTACACAGGGGTCCGGGGAGCTGTTTTTT. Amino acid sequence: CASSTQGSGELFF.

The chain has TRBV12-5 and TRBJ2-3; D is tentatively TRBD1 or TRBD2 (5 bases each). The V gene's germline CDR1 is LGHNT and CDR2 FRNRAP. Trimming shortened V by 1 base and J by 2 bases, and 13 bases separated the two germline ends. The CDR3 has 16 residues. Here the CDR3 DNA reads TGTGCTAGTGGTTTGGGACAGACGGGGTACACAGATACGCAGTATTTT. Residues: CASGLGQTGYTDTQYF. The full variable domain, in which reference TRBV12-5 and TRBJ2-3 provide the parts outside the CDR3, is DARVTQTPRHKVTEMGQEVTMRCQPILGHNTVFWYRQTMMQGLELLAYFRNRAPLDDSGMPKDRFSAEMPDATLATLKIQPSEPRDSAVYFCASGLGQTGYTDTQYFGPGTRLTVL.

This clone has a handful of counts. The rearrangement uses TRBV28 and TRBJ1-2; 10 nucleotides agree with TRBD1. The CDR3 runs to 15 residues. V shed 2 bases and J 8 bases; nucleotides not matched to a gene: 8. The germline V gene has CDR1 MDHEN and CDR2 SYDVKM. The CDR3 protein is CASSLRGQGSSGYTF. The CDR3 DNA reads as TGTGCCAGCAGTTTAAGGGGACAGGGGTCAAGCGGCTACACCTTC.

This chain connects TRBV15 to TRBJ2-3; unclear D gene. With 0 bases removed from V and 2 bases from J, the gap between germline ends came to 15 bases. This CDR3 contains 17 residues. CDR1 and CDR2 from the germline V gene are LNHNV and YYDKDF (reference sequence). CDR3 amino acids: CATSRDLTLTSTDTQYF. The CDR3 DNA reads TGTGCCACCAGCAGAGATCTCACGTTAACCTCCACAGATACGCAGTATTTT.